This section outlines one T cell receptor beta chain sequence together with its context. This clonotype turned up a few times. The antigen it recognizes is unknown. At one end, the junction sequence differs from germline, possibly due to a read error. This record belongs to a study. TCRdb records Illumina MiSeq as the sequencer. The raw public data were reprocessed by TCRdb itself: fastp quality trimming at Q25, MiXCR clonotype calling, in-frame beta chains only. For every CDR3 protein sequence, its rows merge into one entry that carries the most common genes and DNA. The sample data list about 4,500 distinct CDR3 sequences, and 7% to 9% of these were observed just once. The leading ten clones occupy around 10% of the sample. Spanning cysteine to phenylalanine, the CDR3 consists of 14 amino acids. The DNA shown is the 42-base CDR3, in frame from base 1. For CDR1 and CDR2, the germline V gene lists SGHRS and YFSETQ.

The clonotype originates from a human donor with rheumatoid arthritis. In this chain, TRBV5-1 is recombined with TRBJ2-2; TRBD2 is possibly the D segment (5 matching bases). Sequencing was performed on CD4+ T cells from synovial fluid. In nucleotides, the sequence is TGCACCAGCAGCACATCCGGGAAGCCCGGGGAGCTGTTTTTT. It translates as CTSSTSGKPGELFF.